The source of this T cell receptor (beta chain) is a study of TIL therapy for anti-PD-1-resistant metastatic lung cancer. The time point is: pre-treatment sample, taken before nivolumab and TIL therapy. Most excised metastases sampled were pleural nodules or supraclavicular lymph nodes. Between the trimmed V and J ends, which lost 3 bases and 5 bases, there was a span of 5 bases. The CDR3 is 12 amino acids. This was the immunoSEQ v3 assay. Profiling relied on immunoSEQ multiplex PCR, and the TCRdb table lists in-frame clones only, not all of them. The sample lists more than 90,000 clones, just over 65% occurring once.

Sequenced here: tumor tissue, sampled at baseline. This chain uses TRBV12-3 or TRBV12-4 with TRBJ2-1; D gene uncertain. This clonotype was obtained from a person aged 25-79 years with non-small cell lung cancer. In nucleotides, the CDR3 is TGTGCCAGCAGTTTTGGGCACAATGAGCAGTTCTTC. Its translation: CASSFGHNEQFF.